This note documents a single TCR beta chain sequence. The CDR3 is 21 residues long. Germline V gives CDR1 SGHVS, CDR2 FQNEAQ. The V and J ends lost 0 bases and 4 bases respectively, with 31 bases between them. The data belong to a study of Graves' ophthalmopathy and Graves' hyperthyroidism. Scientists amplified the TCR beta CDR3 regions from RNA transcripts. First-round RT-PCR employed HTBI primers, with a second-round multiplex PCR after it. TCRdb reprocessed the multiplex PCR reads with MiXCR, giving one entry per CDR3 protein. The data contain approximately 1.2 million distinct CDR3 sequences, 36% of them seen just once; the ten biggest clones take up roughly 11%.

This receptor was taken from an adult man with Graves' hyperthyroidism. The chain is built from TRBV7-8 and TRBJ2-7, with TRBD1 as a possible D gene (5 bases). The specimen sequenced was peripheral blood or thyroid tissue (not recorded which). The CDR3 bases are TGTGCCAGCAGCTTAGCCGCACTCGCCGTCCCGGACACCCTCGCGGTATACGAGCAGTACTTC. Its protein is CASSLAALAVPDTLAVYEQYF.